This T cell receptor (beta chain) appears in the sequencing data of a study of OX40 agonist ivuxolimab in advanced cancers. Study-wide background: People in dose escalation had one of these cancers: hepatocellular carcinoma, melanoma, renal cell or head and neck cancer.

Generated by immunoSEQ multiplex PCR, the TCRdb table keeps only in-frame clones and is missing some. The sample yields more than 100,000 clones, approximately 90% seen once. Material: CD4+ or CD8+ T cells sorted from blood, obtained in a trial of the OX40 agonist ivuxolimab. The receptor comes from an adult with an advanced solid tumor such as melanoma, head and neck, liver or kidney cancer.

The CDR3 DNA follows: TGTGCCATCAGTGAGTCGTTAGGCGGGGCCCAAGAGACCCAGTACTTC. This encodes CAISESLGGAQETQYF. The V gene is TRBV10-3, the J gene TRBJ2-5, with D maybe TRBD2 (6 bases). This CDR3 has 16 residues. V gave up 0 bases and J gave up 1 base, with 12 bases separating them. Germline CDR1 reads ENHRY; CDR2 reads SYGVKD.